This paragraph covers one T cell receptor (beta chain) sequence. The sample belongs to a study of T cell changes during pregnancy in multiple sclerosis. CDR1 PRHDT and CDR2 FYEKMQ come from the germline V gene (reference sequence). CDR3 length equals 15 residues. Losses at the gene ends were 6 bases for V and 0 bases for J; bases not matched to a gene: 7. Profiling relied on immunoSEQ multiplex PCR, and the TCRdb table lists in-frame clones only, not all of them. The sample contains 55,000 to 70,000 clones, roughly 93% of which appear only once. Source: peripheral blood, taken after pregnancy. This receptor was obtained from a female donor with multiple sclerosis, enrolled in a pregnancy study. This chain connects TRBV13 to TRBJ2-5; TRBD2 aligns across 7 bases. This chain's CDR3 is CASRDRREYQETQYF. In DNA, the CDR3 is TGTGCCAGCAGGGATAGGCGGGAGTACCAAGAGACCCAGTACTTC.